Each of the 2 T cell receptor beta chains below was sequenced from the same sample in a study of blood T cells in healthy people across ages. The second PCR ran about 6 to 11 cycles with a sample-barcoded 5' primer and J-beta primers. TCRdb analysed the 5' RACE reads with MiXCR anew, one entry per CDR3 protein. Here the sample spans fewer than 800,000 distinct CDR3 sequences, about 32% being singletons. The sequencing input was blood. These receptors were taken from a woman aged 80 or over in good health.

This clonotype was picked up a small number of times. The chain carries TRBV20-1 and TRBJ2-7; D remains unclear. V dropped 0 bases and J dropped 0 bases, with 6 bases sitting between them. The CDR3 is made up of 13 amino acids. Germline V lookup: CDR1 DFQATT, CDR2 SNEGSKA (reference sequence). The DNA of the CDR3 is TGCAGTGCTAGAGAGACACCCTCCTACGAGCAGTACTTC. Protein sequence: CSARETPSYEQYF.

The table lists this clonotype with a count of one. The rearrangement uses TRBV5-5 and TRBJ2-3; D unclear. The ends were cut back, 5 bases at V and 6 bases at J, with 16 bases in the middle. Germline CDR1 is SGHKS and CDR2 is YYEKEE (reference sequence). This CDR3 spans 14 amino acids. CDR3 sequence: CASRFSQFSDTQYF. The CDR3 nucleotides are TGTGCCAGCAGGTTCTCGCAATTCTCGGATACGCAGTATTTT. The full variable domain, completed using reference TRBV5-5 and TRBJ2-3, is DAGVTQSPTHLIKTRGQQVTLRCSPISGHKSVSWYQQVLGQGPQFIFQYYEKEERGRGNFPDRFSARQFPNYSSELNVNALLLGDSALYLCASRFSQFSDTQYFGPGTRLTVL.